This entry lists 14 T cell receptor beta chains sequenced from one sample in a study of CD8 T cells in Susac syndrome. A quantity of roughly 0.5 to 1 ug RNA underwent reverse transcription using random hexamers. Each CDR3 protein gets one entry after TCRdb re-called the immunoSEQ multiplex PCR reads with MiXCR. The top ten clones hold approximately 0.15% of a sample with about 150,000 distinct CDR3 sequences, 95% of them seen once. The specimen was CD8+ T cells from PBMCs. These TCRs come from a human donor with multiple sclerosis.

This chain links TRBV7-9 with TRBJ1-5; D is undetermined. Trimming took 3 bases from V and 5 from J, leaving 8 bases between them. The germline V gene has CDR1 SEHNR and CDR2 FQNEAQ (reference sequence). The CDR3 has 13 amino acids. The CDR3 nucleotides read TGTGCCAGCAGCTTTAGATCCGATCAGCCCCAGCATTTT. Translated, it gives CASSFRSDQPQHF.

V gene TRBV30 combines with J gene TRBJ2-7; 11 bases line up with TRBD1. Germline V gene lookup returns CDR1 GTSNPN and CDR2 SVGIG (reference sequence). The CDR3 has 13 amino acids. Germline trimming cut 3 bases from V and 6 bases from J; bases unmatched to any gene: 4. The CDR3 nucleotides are TGTGCCTGGAGCCCCGGGACAGGGGGCGAGCAGTACGTC. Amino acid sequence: CAWSPGTGGEQYV.

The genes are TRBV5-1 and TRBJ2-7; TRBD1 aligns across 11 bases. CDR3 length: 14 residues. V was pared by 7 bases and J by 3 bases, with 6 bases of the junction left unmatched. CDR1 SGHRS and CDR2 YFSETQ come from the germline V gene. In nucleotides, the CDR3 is TGCGCCAGCCGACCGGGACAGGGGGGCTACGAGCAGTACTTC. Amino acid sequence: CASRPGQGGYEQYF.

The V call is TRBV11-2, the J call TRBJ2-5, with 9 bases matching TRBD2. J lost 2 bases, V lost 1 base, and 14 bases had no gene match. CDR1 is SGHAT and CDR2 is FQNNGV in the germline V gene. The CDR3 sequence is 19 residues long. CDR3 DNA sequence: TGTGCCAGCAGCTTAGGTCAGGTTGGCGGGGGGGCGCCTCAAGAGACCCAGTACTTC. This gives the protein CASSLGQVGGGAPQETQYF.

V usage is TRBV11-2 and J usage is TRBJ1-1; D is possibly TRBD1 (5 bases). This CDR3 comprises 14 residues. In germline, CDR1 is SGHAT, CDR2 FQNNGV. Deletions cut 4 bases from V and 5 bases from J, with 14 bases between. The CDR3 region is CASSSATRGTEAFF. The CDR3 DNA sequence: TGTGCCAGCAGCTCCGCCACAAGGGGAACTGAAGCTTTCTTT. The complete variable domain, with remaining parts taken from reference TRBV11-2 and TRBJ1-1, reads EAGVAQSPRYKIIEKRQSVAFWCNPISGHATLYWYQQILGQGPKLLIQFQNNGVVDDSQLPKDRFSAERLKGVDSTLKIQPAKLEDSAVYLCASSSATRGTEAFFGQGTRLTVV.

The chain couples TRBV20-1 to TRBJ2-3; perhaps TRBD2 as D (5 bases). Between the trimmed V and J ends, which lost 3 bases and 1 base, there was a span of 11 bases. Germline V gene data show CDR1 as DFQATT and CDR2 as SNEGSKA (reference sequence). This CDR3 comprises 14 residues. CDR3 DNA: TGCAGTGCTAGGGGCGGGTCCCGCACAGATACGCAGTATTTT. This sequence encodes CSARGGSRTDTQYF.

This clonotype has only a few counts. The CDR3 DNA is TGTGCCAGCAGTTTAGGGGGGCCCTACAATGAGCAGTTCTTC. Translating gives CASSLGGPYNEQFF. The chain uses TRBV27 and TRBJ2-1, with D perhaps TRBD1 or TRBD2 (6 bases each). The CDR3 totals 14 residues. Germline V gene sequence: CDR1 MNHEY, CDR2 SMNVEV (reference sequence). The ends were cut back, 2 bases at V and 2 bases at J, with 7 bases in the middle.

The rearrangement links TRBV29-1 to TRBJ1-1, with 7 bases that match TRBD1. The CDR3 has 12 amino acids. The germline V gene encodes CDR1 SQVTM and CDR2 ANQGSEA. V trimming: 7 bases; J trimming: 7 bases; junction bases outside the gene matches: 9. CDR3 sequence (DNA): TGCAGCGGACAAACAGGGGAGTATGAAGCTTTCTTT. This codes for CSGQTGEYEAFF. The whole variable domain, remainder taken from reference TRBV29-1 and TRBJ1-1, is SAVISQKPSRDICQRGTSLTIQCQVDSQVTMMFWYRQQPGQSLTLIATANQGSEATYESGFVIDKFPISRPNLTFSTLTVSNMSPEDSSIYLCSGQTGEYEAFFGQGTRLTVV.

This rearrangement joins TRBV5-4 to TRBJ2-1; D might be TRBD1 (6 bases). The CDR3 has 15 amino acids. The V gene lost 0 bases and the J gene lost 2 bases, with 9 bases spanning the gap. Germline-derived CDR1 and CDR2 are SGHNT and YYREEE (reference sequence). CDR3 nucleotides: TGTGCCAGCAGCTTGGGACAGGATCCCTACAATGAGCAGTTCTTC. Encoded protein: CASSLGQDPYNEQFF.

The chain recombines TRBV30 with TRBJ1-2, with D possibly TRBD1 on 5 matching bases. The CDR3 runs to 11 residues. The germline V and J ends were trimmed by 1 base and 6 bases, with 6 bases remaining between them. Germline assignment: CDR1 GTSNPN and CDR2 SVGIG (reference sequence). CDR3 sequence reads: CAWSEGDGYTF. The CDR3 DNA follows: TGTGCCTGGAGTGAAGGGGATGGCTACACCTTC. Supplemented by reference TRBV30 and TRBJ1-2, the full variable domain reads SQTIHQWPATLVQPVGSPLSLECTVEGTSNPNLYWYRQAAGRGLQLLFYSVGIGQISSEVPQNLSASRPQDRQFILSSKKLLLSDSGFYLCAWSEGDGYTFGSGTRLTVV.

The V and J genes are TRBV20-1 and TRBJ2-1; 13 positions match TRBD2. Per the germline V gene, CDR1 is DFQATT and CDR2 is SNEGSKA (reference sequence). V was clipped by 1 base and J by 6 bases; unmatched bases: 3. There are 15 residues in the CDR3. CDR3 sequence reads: CSARGGLAGINEQFF. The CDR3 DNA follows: TGCAGTGCTAGAGGGGGACTAGCGGGGATCAATGAGCAGTTCTTC.

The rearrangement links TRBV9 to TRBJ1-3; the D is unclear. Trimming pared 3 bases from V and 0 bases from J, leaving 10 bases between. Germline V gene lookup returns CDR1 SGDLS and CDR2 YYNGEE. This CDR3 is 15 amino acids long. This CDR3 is CASSEDGSSGNTIYF. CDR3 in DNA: TGTGCCAGCAGCGAAGACGGATCCTCTGGAAACACCATATATTTT.

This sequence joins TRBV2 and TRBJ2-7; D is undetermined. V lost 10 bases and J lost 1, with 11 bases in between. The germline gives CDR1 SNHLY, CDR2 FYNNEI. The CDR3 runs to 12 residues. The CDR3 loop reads CATLDRSYEQYV. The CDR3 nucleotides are TGTGCCACCCTAGACCGGTCCTACGAGCAGTACGTC.

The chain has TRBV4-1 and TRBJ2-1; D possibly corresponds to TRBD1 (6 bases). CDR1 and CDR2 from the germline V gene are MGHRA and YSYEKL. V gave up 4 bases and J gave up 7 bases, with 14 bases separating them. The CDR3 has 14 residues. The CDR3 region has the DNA TGCGCCAGCAGCCCGGGCTTCGGGACAAATGAGCAGTTCTTC. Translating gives CASSPGFGTNEQFF.